This T cell receptor (beta chain) is from a study of long-term antiretroviral therapy in people with HIV (dated by TCRdb to about 2022). Context from the whole study: The earliest samples were collected about a decade before the 2015 WHO recommendation for immediate ART, when ART was typically delayed until CD4 counts fell. This retrospective serial study examined whether starting ART and sustained HIV suppression were associated with changes in the composition and diversity of the TRB repertoire in peripheral blood. A total of fewer than 200 cryopreserved PBMC samples were contributed to the cohort by 30 adults with confirmed HIV infection, with samples collected serially over a mean of approximately six years (range 1-12). Of the roughly 32 participants with HIV, about a dozen were female. Test extractions of a monoclonal T-cell line alongside about 30 polyclonal samples showed no cross-contamination during QIAcube processing.

To be included, a participant needed at least one PBMC sample from before ART initiation plus at least two post-ART samples. All participants with HIV were treated in the United States of America. Before DNA extraction, cryopreserved samples of 1-10 million PBMC were thawed and washed. At the time of the earliest PBMC sample for each participant with HIV, ages ranged from about 23 to 60 years. Each participant contributed PBMC samples from 1-4 timepoints before ART initiation and 2-8 timepoints after ART initiation, with a median of 7 samples. For every participant, serial HIV viral load, CD4+ T-cell count, ART history and demographic data were obtained. Genomic DNA was extracted from unsorted PBMC with a Qiagen kit on a QIAcube, processed in batches of 12 samples. Study-wide findings and limitations: ART initiation was associated with a significant increase in TRB diversity, but diversity stayed significantly below transplant donor controls even after long-term ART. Unsorted PBMC were profiled instead of sorted CD4+ and CD8+ T cells because pre-ART samples had limited cell numbers. Inferences about post-ART repertoire changes were limited because no data were available on ART adherence, viral resistance or therapy changes. Owing to limited PBMC availability, only the TCR beta chain was sequenced, without alpha chain pairing. Narrower CDR3 length ranges were observed in HIV repertoires than in controls, and an antigen-experienced repertoire with only a slight naive shift after ART was suggested by the network structure. The samples span the years 2004 to 2017, and the ART regimens used at that time may not be as effective as current regimens. Expanded TRB clones identified before ART initiation dominated the repertoire at all time points, although this dominance fluctuated and declined in many PLHIV after ART.

The CDR3 measures 18 amino acids from cysteine to phenylalanine. This entry keeps only the CDR3 DNA: 54 bases, framed from base 1. Taken from the germline V gene, the CDR1 and CDR2 loops are KGHSH and LQKENI. V is cut by 3 bases and J by 0 bases, and the space between the germline ends is 18 bases. Sequencing of the TRB variable region was done with the immunoSEQ hsTCRB v3.0 assay at survey level resolution. The targeted TRB sequencing depth was 40,000-50,000 T-cell genomes per sample. Pooled TRB libraries were sequenced on an Illumina MiSeq with a v3 150-cycle kit. From the authors' description of their analysis: Repertoire analysis was performed in R inside a reproducible Nextflow workflow that covered QC, data transformation and analysis. LymphoSeq2, an R package for AIRR-Seq data exploration, was used to implement custom analyses. After excluding several samples that yielded fewer than 5000 total TRB sequences, fewer than 200 HIV repertoires remained for analysis. Among the 200 or so HIV repertoires that were kept, around 60 were collected before ART initiation and more than 120 were collected after ART initiation. Repertoires were downsampled to 5000 TRB nucleotide sequences, and summary statistics were averaged over 100 downsampling iterations. Only TRB sequences with CDR3 regions of at least seven amino acids were retained for analysis. A Shannon entropy-derived clonality score and the Gini coefficient were used to measure diversity. Repertoire networks linked the top 5000 CDR3 amino acid sequences whenever two sequences differed by an edit distance of one. GLIPH2 predicted antigen specificity groups and MHC restriction for TRB CDR3 amino acid sequences. Known CMV, EBV, HIV or tissue antigen associations were flagged by matching CDR3 amino acid sequences against VDJdb and McPAS-TCR. Pre-ART, post-ART and control groups were compared with Wilcoxon signed-rank tests and Holm-Bonferroni correction. The immuneACCESS repertoire file appears here via TCRdb, limited to in-frame rearrangements. These files lack a portion of the clones; in checked studies, under half of the deficit traces to unresolved V genes, and the cause of the others is not known. V, J and clone size are those of that table, while D and trimming were read from the DNA. The sample records around 20,000 clones, 70% to 80% of which are singletons. Of the sample, 6.5% to 7.5% is held by the ten largest clones.

To note about this clone: It has no known antigen specificity. Nothing much larger sits one base from this clone, and base qualities are not available.

This chain is built from TRBV18 and TRBJ1-5; TRBD1 is a possible D gene, resting on 5 matching bases. This TCR was sampled from a man aged 50-59 years with HIV. The source material was unsorted PBMCs, sampled 2.2 years after starting antiretroviral therapy. The nucleotide sequence reads TGTGCCAGCTCACCTCTTCGCGGTGGACACGATAGCAATCAGCCCCAGCATTTT. It translates as CASSPLRGGHDSNQPQHF. Reference TRBV18 and TRBJ1-5 proteins supply the regions before and after the CDR3; the full variable domain is: NAGVMQNPRHLVRRRGQEARLRCSPMKGHSHVYWYRQLPEEGLKFMVYLQKENIIDESGMPKERFSAEFPKEGPSILRIQQVVRGDSAAYFCASSPLRGGHDSNQPQHFGDGTRLSIL.